This record concerns one T cell receptor beta chain sequence. Antigen: not known. A single base separates this from a much larger clone, so it may be a read error. The sample originates from a study of T cells in Graves' hyperthyroidism and ophthalmopathy. Points from the study as a whole: Model output signaled ophthalmopathy a median approximately 6 months ahead of onset.

Stability of Graves' hyperthyroidism was defined as absent ophthalmopathy progression within 18 months. Diagnosis of hyperthyroidism was new in patients aged 18 to 65, and its duration was under 2 months. Each diagnosis drew on symptoms, thyroxine, TRAb, thyroid ultrasound and orbital computed tomography findings. CDR1 and CDR2 from the germline V gene are KGHSH and LQKENI. V dropped 1 base and J dropped 6; count of bases not matched to a gene: 10. This CDR3 contains 16 residues. Authors of the study amplified TCR beta CDR3 regions from RNA transcripts. With the HTBI primer set, the TCR CDR3 went through a first round of RT-PCR. TCRdb analysed the multiplex PCR reads with MiXCR anew, one entry per CDR3 protein. The repertoire consists of over 150,000 distinct CDR3 sequences, with about a sixth occurring once and the leading ten covering about 29%.

The sample taken for sequencing was blood. The source of this sequence is a woman between 45 and 65 years old with Graves' hyperthyroidism. V and J are TRBV18 and TRBJ2-5, with 8 nucleotides matching TRBD1. The CDR3 reads CASSPQAAGGEKTQYF. In nucleotides, the CDR3 is TGTGCCAGCTCACCACAGGCAGCAGGGGGCGAAAAGACCCAGTACTTC.